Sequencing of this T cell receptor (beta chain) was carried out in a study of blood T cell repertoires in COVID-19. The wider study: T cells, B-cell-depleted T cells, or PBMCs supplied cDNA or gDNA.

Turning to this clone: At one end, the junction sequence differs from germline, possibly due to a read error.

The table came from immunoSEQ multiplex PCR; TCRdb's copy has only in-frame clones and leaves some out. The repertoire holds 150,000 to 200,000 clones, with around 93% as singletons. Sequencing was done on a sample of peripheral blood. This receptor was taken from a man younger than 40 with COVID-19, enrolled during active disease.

CDR3 DNA sequence: TGTGCCATCAGTGGGGGCGCCGGCTATGGCTACACCTTC. It translates to CAISGGAGYGYTF. V and J are TRBV6-2 or TRBV6-3 and TRBJ1-2; D may be TRBD1 (6 bases). The CDR3 has 13 amino acids. Germline V CDR1 and CDR2: MNHEY, SVGEGT.